The source of this T cell receptor (beta chain) is a study of T cells after posttransplantation cyclophosphamide. Findings and caveats of the study: Recipient CMV seropositivity and CMV reactivation strongly tracked TRB clonality.

V trimming: 4 bases; J trimming: 4 bases; junction bases outside the gene matches: 7. CDR3 length: 15 residues. Germline CDR1 SGHKS, CDR2 YYEKEE (reference sequence). Measured with immunoSEQ multiplex PCR; TCRdb has only the in-frame clones, and not every one. This sample yields 20,000 to 25,000 clones, of which 73% are seen a single time; 0.6% to 0.75% belongs to the top ten. Regarding this clone: Antigen unknown.

The chain employs TRBV5-5 and TRBJ1-4; the match to TRBD1 covers 7 bases. This receptor was taken from a woman in her fifties or sixties in good health, CMV-negative, and a related stem cell transplant donor. The sequencing input was memory CD4+ T cells sorted from PBMCs. The CDR3 DNA sequence: TGTGCCAGCAGCCCCGTGACAGGGATTAATGAAAAACTGTTTTTT. This translates into CASSPVTGINEKLFF.